The 29 T cell receptor beta chains in this list originate from one sample, sequenced in a study of type 1 regulatory T cells. What these receptors recognize is not known. TCRdb called the reads again in MiXCR, with one record for every CDR3 protein. The data hold tens of thousands of distinct CDR3 sequences, with about 20% observed a single time. Study conclusions and caveats: Compared with non-type 1 regulatory T cells, type 1 regulatory T cells showed a more restricted TCR repertoire.

Material for sequencing was cultured type 1 regulatory T (Tr1) cells, either the whole culture or a sorted fraction (not recorded which). These receptors originate from a human donor in good health.

This clonotype came up many times. The V call is TRBV10-3, the J call TRBJ2-1, with 8 positions matching TRBD2. In germline, CDR1 is ENHRY, CDR2 SYGVKD. The CDR3 contains 14 residues. Trimming cost V 5 bases and J 7 bases; bases outside gene matches: 7. CDR3 sequence: CAISTPAGGNEQFF. DNA for the CDR3: TGTGCCATCAGTACCCCGGCGGGAGGAAATGAGCAGTTCTTC.

This clonotype came up a few times. V usage is TRBV5-1 and J usage is TRBJ1-5; D possibly corresponds to TRBD1 (5 bases). Per germline, CDR1 SGHRS and CDR2 YFSETQ. This CDR3 has 13 residues. V gave up 0 bases and J gave up 6 bases, with 7 bases separating them. Written as DNA, the CDR3 is TGCGCCAGCAGCTTGGAGGGGTTTCAGCCCCAGCATTTT. Translation gives CASSLEGFQPQHF.

This clonotype was counted only a few times. This chain uses TRBV20-1 with TRBJ2-3; the D gene is possibly TRBD1 (5 bases). V lost 5 bases and J 0 bases, leaving 15 bases between the germline ends. Germline V gives CDR1 DFQATT, CDR2 SNEGSKA (reference sequence). The CDR3 has 15 amino acids. The CDR3 bases are TGCAGTGCTCCCCAAGGGGCGGCTAGCACAGATACGCAGTATTTT. Translation: CSAPQGAASTDTQYF.

The CDR3 nucleotides read TGTGCCAGCCGACGACAGGGGGCGAGGAATGAGCAGTTCTTC. As protein: CASRRQGARNEQFF. V usage is TRBV27 and J usage is TRBJ2-1, with TRBD1 matching over 10 bases. After removal of 8 bases from V and 7 bases from J, the junction contained 8 bases not matched to a gene. This CDR3 has 14 amino acids. Germline values: CDR1 MNHEY, CDR2 SMNVEV (reference sequence).

The sample holds a few counts of this clonotype. The rearrangement joins TRBV15 to TRBJ1-2; TRBD1 agrees at 8 bases. This CDR3 is built from 16 residues. The junction had 9 bases not matched to a gene; V was cut back by 0 bases and J by 6 bases. The germline V gene encodes CDR1 LNHNV and CDR2 YYDKDF (reference sequence). CDR3 loop: CATSRDPGGAVNGYTF. For the CDR3, the DNA is TGTGCCACCAGCAGAGATCCAGGGGGCGCGGTAAATGGCTACACCTTC.

The V gene is TRBV12-3 or TRBV12-4, the J gene TRBJ2-7; tentative D call: TRBD2 (5 bases). This CDR3 region has 15 residues. V lost 6 bases, J lost 5 bases, and 20 bases lay in between. CDR3 bases: TGTGCCAGCAGCTATGGAAGCGGTACTCTGGACGAGCAGTACTTC. This sequence encodes CASSYGSGTLDEQYF.

The J gene is TRBJ2-2, the V gene TRBV9; 7 bases line up with TRBD2. J lost 5 bases, V lost 5 bases, and 12 bases had no gene match. CDR1 SGDLS and CDR2 YYNGEE come from the germline V gene. The CDR3 covers 16 residues. The CDR3 sequence is CASRSGQAGLTGELFF. The CDR3 DNA is TGTGCCAGCAGGAGCGGACAAGCGGGATTGACCGGGGAGCTGTTTTTT. Full variable domain (rest looked up from reference TRBV9 and TRBJ2-2): DSGVTQTPKHLITATGQRVTLRCSPRSGDLSVYWYQQSLDQGLQFLIQYYNGEERAKGNILERFSAQQFPDLHSELNLSSLELGDSALYFCASRSGQAGLTGELFFGEGSRLTVL.

There are many counts of this clonotype. The chain joins TRBV3-1 to TRBJ2-1, with 11 bases identical to TRBD2. Germline trimming cut 0 bases from V and 7 bases from J; bases unmatched to any gene: 8. CDR3 length equals 17 residues. Germline CDR1 reads LGHDT; CDR2 reads YNNKEL (reference sequence). The chain's CDR3 is CASSQDLTSGSVNEQFF. DNA for the CDR3: TGTGCCAGCAGCCAAGATTTAACTAGCGGGAGTGTGAATGAGCAGTTCTTC.

This clonotype has more than one count but fewer than ten. The J gene is TRBJ2-7, the V gene TRBV12-3 or TRBV12-4; possibly TRBD1 for D (6 bases). The V and J ends lost 5 bases and 6 bases respectively, with 17 bases between them. The length of the CDR3 is 14 residues. DNA of the CDR3: TGTGCCAGCAGTCAAGTGGACAGCGAAATCGAGCAGTACTTC. Translation: CASSQVDSEIEQYF.

The rearrangement links TRBV5-1 to TRBJ2-1; the D gene is possibly TRBD2 (6 bases). The CDR3 is made up of 14 amino acids. The V end lost 6 bases, the J end lost 7 bases, and 17 bases lay between the germline ends. Per germline, CDR1 SGHRS and CDR2 YFSETQ. Here the CDR3 DNA reads TGCGCCAGCAACGACGGGGGTTCCGCAAATGAGCAGTTCTTC. Translated: CASNDGGSANEQFF. The full variable domain, rest sourced from reference TRBV5-1 and TRBJ2-1, is KAGVTQTPRYLIKTRGQQVTLSCSPISGHRSVSWYQQTPGQGLQFLFEYFSETQRNKGNFPGRFSGRQFSNSRSEMNVSTLELGDSALYLCASNDGGSANEQFFGPGTRLTVL.

In this sample, this clonotype turned up a few times. This chain joins TRBV5-1 and TRBJ2-5; 7 bases fit TRBD1. The CDR3 has 13 residues. J gave up 1 base and V 3 bases, and 0 bases lay outside the gene matches. Germline assignment: CDR1 SGHRS and CDR2 YFSETQ. Written as DNA, the CDR3 is TGCGCCAGCAGCTGGGACAGCCAAGAGACCCAGTACTTC. Amino acid sequence: CASSWDSQETQYF.

V and J are TRBV12-3 or TRBV12-4 and TRBJ1-1; TRBD1 agrees at 7 bases. V lost 6 bases and J lost 0; bases outside the gene matches: 4. The CDR3 sequence is 14 residues long. CDR3 sequence: CASSPGGMNTEAFF. In DNA, the CDR3 is TGTGCCAGCAGCCCAGGGGGTATGAACACTGAAGCTTTCTTT.

The chain carries TRBV19 and TRBJ1-1, with D tentatively TRBD1 (6 bases). V was clipped by 4 bases and J by 8 bases, with 14 bases between them. The CDR3 extends over 13 amino acids. The V gene's germline CDR1 is LNHDA and CDR2 SQIVND (reference sequence). The CDR3 nucleotides read TGTGCCAGTAGTACAGCTACAGGGATGGAAGCTTTCTTT. This sequence encodes CASSTATGMEAFF.

The chain links TRBV7-2 to TRBJ2-3; D is undetermined. The germline V and J ends were trimmed by 3 bases and 1 base, with 14 bases remaining between them. CDR3 length equals 16 residues. The germline V gene has CDR1 SGHTA and CDR2 FQGNSA. CDR3 residues: CASSLQAGRGTDTQYF. CDR3 bases: TGTGCCAGCAGCTTGCAGGCCGGACGGGGCACAGATACGCAGTATTTT.

DNA of the CDR3: TGTGCCAGCAGCATTTCAGGGGTCCTCGACAATGAGCAGTTCTTC. Translation gives CASSISGVLDNEQFF. This sequence joins TRBV7-9 and TRBJ2-1; D is possibly TRBD1 (6 bases). The CDR3 consists of 15 residues. V shed 5 bases and J shed 5 bases, with 16 bases lying between them. Germline V gene lookup returns CDR1 SEHNR and CDR2 FQNEAQ (reference sequence).

This clonotype has more than one count but fewer than ten. This chain joins TRBV5-1 and TRBJ1-1, with D possibly being TRBD1 (6 bases). The CDR3 is 13 amino acids. From germline, CDR1 is SGHRS and CDR2 YFSETQ. V dropped 1 base and J dropped 12 bases, with 16 bases sitting between them. CDR3 loop: CASSLNREGETFF. CDR3 in DNA: TGCGCCAGCAGCTTGAACAGGGAAGGAGAAACTTTCTTT.

In this sample, this clonotype turned up a few times. The chain combines TRBV10-3 with TRBJ2-7; 10 bases align to TRBD2. This CDR3 has 16 amino acids. V shed 3 bases and J 3 bases; nucleotides not matched to a gene: 8. Germline CDR1 ENHRY, CDR2 SYGVKD. DNA of the CDR3: TGTGCCATCAGTGACCCTACTAGCGGGAAAGACTACGAGCAGTACTTC. This gives the protein CAISDPTSGKDYEQYF.

The sample holds many counts of this clonotype. CDR3 sequence reads: CASSPRLAGARYEQYF. The CDR3 DNA reads as TGCGCCAGCAGCCCAAGACTAGCGGGCGCCCGCTACGAGCAGTACTTC. This chain joins TRBV5-1 and TRBJ2-7, with 10 positions matching TRBD2. Unmatched junction bases numbered 10, after V lost 4 bases and J lost 3 bases. CDR3 length: 16 residues. Germline assignment: CDR1 SGHRS and CDR2 YFSETQ.

In its sample, this clonotype was seen a few times. The CDR3 protein is CASSRRTGAFTDTQYF. Written as DNA, the CDR3 is TGTGCCAGCAGCCGCCGGACAGGGGCCTTCACAGATACGCAGTATTTT. The chain carries TRBV14 and TRBJ2-3; the match to TRBD1 covers 9 bases. V was clipped by 4 bases and J by 2 bases; unmatched bases: 7. There are 16 residues in the CDR3. Germline V gene data show CDR1 as SGHDN and CDR2 as FVKESK. Looking up the rest from reference TRBV14 and TRBJ2-3 gives the full variable domain: EAGVTQFPSHSVIEKGQTVTLRCDPISGHDNLYWYRRVMGKEIKFLLHFVKESKQDESGMPNNRFLAERTGGTYSTLKVQPAELEDSGVYFCASSRRTGAFTDTQYFGPGTRLTVL.

This clonotype was counted a few times. The chain uses TRBV2 and TRBJ2-7; 8 bases map to TRBD1. The CDR3 covers 12 residues. Trimming at V came to 9 bases and at J to 6 bases, leaving 7 bases not matched to a gene. The V gene's germline CDR1 is SNHLY and CDR2 FYNNEI. The CDR3, as DNA: TGTGCCAGTGATCAGGGGGCCGGCGAGCAGTACTTC. Encoded protein: CASDQGAGEQYF. The complete variable domain, with remaining parts taken from reference TRBV2 and TRBJ2-7, reads EPEVTQTPSHQVTQMGQEVILRCVPISNHLYFYWYRQILGQKVEFLVSFYNNEISEKSEIFDDQFSVERPDGSNFTLKIRSTKLEDSAMYFCASDQGAGEQYFGPGTRLTVT.

The V and J genes are TRBV20-1 and TRBJ2-3; D is uncertain. Germline loops: CDR1 DFQATT, CDR2 SNEGSKA (reference sequence). With 0 bases removed from V and 1 base from J, the gap between germline ends came to 8 bases. The CDR3 is 14 residues long. CDR3: CSARDAGGTDTQYF. CDR3 sequence (DNA): TGCAGTGCTAGAGACGCTGGCGGCACAGATACGCAGTATTTT.

The chain couples TRBV7-8 to TRBJ2-5, with TRBD1 identical over 7 bases. The CDR3 has 11 residues. Germline values: CDR1 SGHVS, CDR2 FQNEAQ. The V segment lost 5 bases and the J segment 9 bases; nucleotides outside the gene matches: 3. The CDR3 DNA sequence: TGTGCCAGCAGCCTAGACAGGGCCCAGTACTTC. This encodes CASSLDRAQYF.

This clonotype was observed at least ten times. V is TRBV9 and J is TRBJ1-4, with 8 bases fitting TRBD1. The CDR3 runs 15 residues. The germline V gene encodes CDR1 SGDLS and CDR2 YYNGEE. Unmatched junction bases numbered 9, after V lost 3 bases and J lost 8 bases. CDR3 in DNA: TGTGCCAGCAGCGGAGCAGGACAGGGTGGGGAAAAACTGTTTTTT. As protein: CASSGAGQGGEKLFF. The full variable domain, its missing parts supplied by reference TRBV9 and TRBJ1-4, is DSGVTQTPKHLITATGQRVTLRCSPRSGDLSVYWYQQSLDQGLQFLIQYYNGEERAKGNILERFSAQQFPDLHSELNLSSLELGDSALYFCASSGAGQGGEKLFFGSGTQLSVL.

This chain connects TRBV19 to TRBJ2-1; 7 nucleotides align to TRBD2. Germline CDR1 LNHDA, CDR2 SQIVND (reference sequence). This CDR3 region has 14 residues. With V trimmed by 7 bases and J by 7 bases, 10 bases remained unmatched. The CDR3 coding sequence is TGTGCCAGTAAGGCTATGCTAGCGGCAAATGAGCAGTTCTTC. This translates into CASKAMLAANEQFF.

J is TRBJ2-1 and V is TRBV25-1; TRBD1 is a possible D gene (6 bases). The length of the CDR3 is 16 residues. V dropped 2 bases and J dropped 4 bases, with 15 bases sitting between them. Germline V CDR1 and CDR2: MGHDK, SYGVNS. This CDR3 is CASSEVQGSAYNEQFF. The CDR3 DNA follows: TGTGCCAGCAGTGAAGTACAGGGAAGCGCGTACAATGAGCAGTTCTTC.

The chain couples TRBV20-1 to TRBJ2-7; 8 nucleotides line up with TRBD2. The CDR3 totals 13 residues. Germline assignment: CDR1 DFQATT and CDR2 SNEGSKA (reference sequence). With 6 bases clipped from V and 3 bases from J, the junction kept 7 bases outside the gene matches. The CDR3 nucleotides read TGCAGTGCCCGGTTAGCGGGGAACTACGAGCAGTACTTC. Its translation: CSARLAGNYEQYF.

The gene calls are TRBV5-1 and TRBJ2-2; 10 nucleotides agree with TRBD2. Germline V gene data show CDR1 as SGHRS and CDR2 as YFSETQ. This CDR3 has 17 residues. V gave up 4 bases and J gave up 5 bases; unmatched junction bases: 11. The DNA of the CDR3 is TGCGCCAGCAGCGTCGGTCCTAGCGGGAGTCATACCGGGGAGCTGTTTTTT. It specifies CASSVGPSGSHTGELFF.

The rearrangement links TRBV2 to TRBJ1-3, with unresolved D. Between the trimmed V and J ends, which lost 6 bases and 0 bases, there was a span of 15 bases. Germline V gives CDR1 SNHLY, CDR2 FYNNEI. The CDR3 runs to 16 residues. The CDR3, as DNA: TGTGCCAGCAGCTTTAAAGGGCCCACCTCTGGAAACACCATATATTTT. This sequence encodes CASSFKGPTSGNTIYF.

The J gene is TRBJ2-1, the V gene TRBV6-2 or TRBV6-3, with 11 bases fitting TRBD2. V shed 8 bases, J shed 4 bases, and the junction held 10 bases outside the gene matches. Germline CDR1 and CDR2: MNHEY and SVGEGT. This CDR3 contains 16 residues. The CDR3 DNA sequence: TGTGCCAGCTCCGGTTTTAGCGGGAGGGCATACAATGAGCAGTTCTTC. It is translated as CASSGFSGRAYNEQFF.